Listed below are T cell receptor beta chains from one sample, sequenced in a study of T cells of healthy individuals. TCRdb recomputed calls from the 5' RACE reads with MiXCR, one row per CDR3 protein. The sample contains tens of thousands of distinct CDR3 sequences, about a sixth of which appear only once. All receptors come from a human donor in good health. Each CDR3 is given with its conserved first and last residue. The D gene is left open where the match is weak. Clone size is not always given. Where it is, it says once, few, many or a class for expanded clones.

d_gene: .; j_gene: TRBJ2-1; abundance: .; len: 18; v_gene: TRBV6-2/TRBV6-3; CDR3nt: TGTGCCAGCAGTTACAGGGTCGGATCGGGACCGATCTACAATGAGCAGTTCTTC; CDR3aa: CASSYRVGSGPIYNEQFF
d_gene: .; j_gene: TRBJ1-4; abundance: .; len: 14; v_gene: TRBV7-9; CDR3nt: TGTGCCAGCAGCCCTGGCGTAACTAATGAAAAACTGTTTTTT; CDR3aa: CASSPGVTNEKLFF
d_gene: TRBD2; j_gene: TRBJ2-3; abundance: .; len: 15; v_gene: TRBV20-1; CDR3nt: TGCAGTGCCGAGCTAGCGGGGGGGCCCACAGATACGCAGTATTTT; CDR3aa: CSAELAGGPTDTQYF
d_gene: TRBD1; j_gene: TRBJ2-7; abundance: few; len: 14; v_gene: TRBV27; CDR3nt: TGTGCCAGCAGTTCCACAGGGGGTCTCTACGAGCAGTACTTC; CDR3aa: CASSSTGGLYEQYF
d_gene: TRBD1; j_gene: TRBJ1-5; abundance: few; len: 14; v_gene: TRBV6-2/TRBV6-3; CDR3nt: TGTGCCAGCAGTTCCTACAGGGGGAATCAGCCCCAGCATTTT; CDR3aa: CASSSYRGNQPQHF
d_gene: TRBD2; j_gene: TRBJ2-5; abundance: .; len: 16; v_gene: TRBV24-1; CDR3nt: TGTGCCACCAGTGATCATAGCGGGGGAGCACAAGAGACCCAGTACTTC; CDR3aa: CATSDHSGGAQETQYF
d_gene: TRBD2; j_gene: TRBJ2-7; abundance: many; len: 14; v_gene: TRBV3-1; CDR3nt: TGTGCCAGCAGCCAAGGCGGGACTATCTACGAGCAGTACTTC; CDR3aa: CASSQGGTIYEQYF
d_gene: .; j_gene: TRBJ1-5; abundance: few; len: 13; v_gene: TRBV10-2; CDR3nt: TGCGCCAGCAGTGAGTCGTGGAGTCAGCCCCAGCATTTT; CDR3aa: CASSESWSQPQHF
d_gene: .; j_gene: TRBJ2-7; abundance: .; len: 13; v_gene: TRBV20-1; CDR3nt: TGCAGTGCGGGACGTGCGCCAACCTACGGGCAGTACTTC; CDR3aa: CSAGRAPTYGQYF
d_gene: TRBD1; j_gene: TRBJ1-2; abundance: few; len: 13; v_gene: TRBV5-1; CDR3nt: TGCGCCAGCAGCATAGGGACAGGGGATGGCTACACCTTC; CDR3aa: CASSIGTGDGYTF
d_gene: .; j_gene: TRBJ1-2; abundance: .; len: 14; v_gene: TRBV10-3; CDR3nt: TGTGCCATCAGTGTTAGCATCTCTAACTATGGCTACACCTTC; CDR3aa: CAISVSISNYGYTF
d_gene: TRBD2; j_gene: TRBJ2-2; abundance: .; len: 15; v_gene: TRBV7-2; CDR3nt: TGTGCCAGCAGCTTTAGCGGGAGGGGGACCGGGGAGCTGTTTTTT; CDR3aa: CASSFSGRGTGELFF
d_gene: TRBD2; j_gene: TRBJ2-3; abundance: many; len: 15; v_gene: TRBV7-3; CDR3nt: TGTGCCAGCAGCTTAACGTTGACTAGCGGTGATACGCAGTATTTT; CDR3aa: CASSLTLTSGDTQYF
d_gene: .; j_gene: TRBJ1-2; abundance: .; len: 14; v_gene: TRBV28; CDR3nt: TGTGCCAGCAGTTTAGTAGTGGCGGAGGCTGGCTACACCTTC; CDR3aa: CASSLVVAEAGYTF
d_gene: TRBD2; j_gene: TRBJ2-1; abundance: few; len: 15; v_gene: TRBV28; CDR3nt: TGTGCCACCCATGCTCCGGGACTAGCGGGGAATGAGCAGTTCTTC; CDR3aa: CATHAPGLAGNEQFF
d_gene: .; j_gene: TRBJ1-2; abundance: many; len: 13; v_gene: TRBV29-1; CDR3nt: TGCAGCGTTGAAGACAGGACATCCTATGGCTACACCTTC; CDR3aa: CSVEDRTSYGYTF
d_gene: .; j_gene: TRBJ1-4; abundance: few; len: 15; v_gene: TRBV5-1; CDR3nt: TGCGCCAGCAGCTTGACGGCTTCAACTAATGAAAAACTGTTTTTT; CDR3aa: CASSLTASTNEKLFF
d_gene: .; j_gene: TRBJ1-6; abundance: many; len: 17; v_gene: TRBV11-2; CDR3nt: TGTGCCAGCAGCTTAGATAGCAGGGGAACTTCAAATTCACCCCTCCACTTT; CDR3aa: CASSLDSRGTSNSPLHF
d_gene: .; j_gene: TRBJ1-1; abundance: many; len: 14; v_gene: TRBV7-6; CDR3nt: TGTGCCAGCAGCGGGGGGGCGACGAACACTGAAGCTTTCTTT; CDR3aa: CASSGGATNTEAFF
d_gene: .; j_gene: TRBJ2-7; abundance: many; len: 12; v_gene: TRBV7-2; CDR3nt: TGTGCCAGCAGCCCGCACTCCTACGAGCAGTACTTC; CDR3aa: CASSPHSYEQYF
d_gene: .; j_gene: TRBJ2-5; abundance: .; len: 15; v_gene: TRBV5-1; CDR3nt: TGCGCCAGCAGCTTGGGGACGCAGGACCAAGAGACCCAGTACTTC; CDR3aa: CASSLGTQDQETQYF
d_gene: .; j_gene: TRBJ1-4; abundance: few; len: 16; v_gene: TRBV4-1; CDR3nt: TGCGCCAGCAGCCAAGTTTTATTACTGTTATATGAAAAACTGTTTTTT; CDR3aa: CASSQVLLLLYEKLFF
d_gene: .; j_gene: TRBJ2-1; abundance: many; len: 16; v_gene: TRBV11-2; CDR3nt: TGTGCCAGCAGCTTAAGGCGGGGAACCTCCTACAATGAGCAGTTCTTC; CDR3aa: CASSLRRGTSYNEQFF
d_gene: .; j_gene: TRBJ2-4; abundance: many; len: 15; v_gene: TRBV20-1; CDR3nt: TGCAGTGCTAGAGTCCCTCCTAATGCCAAAAACATTCAGTACTTC; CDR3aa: CSARVPPNAKNIQYF
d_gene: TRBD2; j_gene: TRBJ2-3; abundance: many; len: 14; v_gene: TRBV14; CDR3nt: TGTGCCAGCAGCCCAATAGCGGGAACGGATACGCAGTATTTT; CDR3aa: CASSPIAGTDTQYF
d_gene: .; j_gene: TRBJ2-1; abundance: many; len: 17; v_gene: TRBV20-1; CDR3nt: TGCAGTGCTAGAGATTTAGCTAGCCCGAGCTCCTACAATGAGCAGTTCTTC; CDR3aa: CSARDLASPSSYNEQFF
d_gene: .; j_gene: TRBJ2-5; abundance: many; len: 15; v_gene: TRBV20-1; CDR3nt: TGCAGTGCTAGCATCGATAGTAGGACCCAAGAGACCCAGTACTTC; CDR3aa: CSASIDSRTQETQYF
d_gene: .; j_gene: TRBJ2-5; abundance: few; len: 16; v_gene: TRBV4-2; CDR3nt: TGTGCCAGCAGCCAAGAAAGAACAGGGACACAAGAGACCCAGTACTTC; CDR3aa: CASSQERTGTQETQYF
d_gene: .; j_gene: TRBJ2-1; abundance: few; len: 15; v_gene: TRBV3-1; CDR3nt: TGTGCCAGCAGCCAAGATGCAGTAGCTGGCAATGAGCAGTTCTTC; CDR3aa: CASSQDAVAGNEQFF
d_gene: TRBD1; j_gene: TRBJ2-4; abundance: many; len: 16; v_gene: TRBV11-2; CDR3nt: TGTGCCAGCAGCTTAGCCAGGGGGTTAGCCAAAAACATTCAGTACTTC; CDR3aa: CASSLARGLAKNIQYF
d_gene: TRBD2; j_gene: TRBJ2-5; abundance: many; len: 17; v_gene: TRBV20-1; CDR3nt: TGCAGTGCTAGAGTACCAGCGGGAGTGCCCCCTCAAGAGACCCAGTACTTC; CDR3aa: CSARVPAGVPPQETQYF
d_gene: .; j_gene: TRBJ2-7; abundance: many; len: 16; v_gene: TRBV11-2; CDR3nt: TGTGCCAGCAGCCCACCCGGAGTCTCCATCTCCTACGAGCAGTACTTC; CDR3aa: CASSPPGVSISYEQYF
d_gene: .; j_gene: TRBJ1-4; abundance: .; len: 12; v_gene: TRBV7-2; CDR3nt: TGTGCCAGCAGCTTCCGGGGTGAAAAACTGTTTTTT; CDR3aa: CASSFRGEKLFF
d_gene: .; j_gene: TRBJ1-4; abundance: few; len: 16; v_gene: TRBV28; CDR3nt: TGTGCCAGCAGTTTTAATAGGGCTACAACTCGGGAAAAACTGTTTTTT; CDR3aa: CASSFNRATTREKLFF
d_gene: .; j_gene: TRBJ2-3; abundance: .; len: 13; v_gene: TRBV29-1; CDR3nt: TGCAGCGTTGAACGGCACCTCACAGATACGCAGTATTTT; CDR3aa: CSVERHLTDTQYF
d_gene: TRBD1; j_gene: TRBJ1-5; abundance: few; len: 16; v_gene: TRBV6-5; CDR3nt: TGTGCCAGCAGTTACTCAGGGACAGGAGGTAATCAGCCCCAGCATTTT; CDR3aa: CASSYSGTGGNQPQHF
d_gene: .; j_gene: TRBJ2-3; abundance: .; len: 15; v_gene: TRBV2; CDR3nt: TGTGCCAGCAGTGTCGACTACCCGAGCACAGATACGCAGTATTTT; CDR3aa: CASSVDYPSTDTQYF
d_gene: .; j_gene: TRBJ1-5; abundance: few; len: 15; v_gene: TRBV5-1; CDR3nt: TGCGCCAGCAGCTTCTCTGGGGGAGATTCACAGCCCCAGCATTTT; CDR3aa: CASSFSGGDSQPQHF
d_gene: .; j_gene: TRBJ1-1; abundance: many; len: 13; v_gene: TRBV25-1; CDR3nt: TGTGCCAGCAGTGAATATCGGGCCACTGAAGCTTTCTTT; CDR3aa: CASSEYRATEAFF
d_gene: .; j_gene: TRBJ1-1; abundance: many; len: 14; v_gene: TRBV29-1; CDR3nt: TGCAGCGTTATCTCCAGGTTCTCGCGCACTGAAGCTTTCTTT; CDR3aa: CSVISRFSRTEAFF
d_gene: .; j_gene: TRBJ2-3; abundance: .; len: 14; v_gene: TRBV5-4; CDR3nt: TGTGCCAGCAGCTTGTGGCCCCTGGGGGATACGCAGTATTTT; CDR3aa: CASSLWPLGDTQYF
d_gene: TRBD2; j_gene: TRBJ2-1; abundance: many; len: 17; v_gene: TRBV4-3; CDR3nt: TGCGCCAGCAGCCAAGATCGCGGGACTAGCGGCTACAATGAGCAGTTCTTC; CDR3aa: CASSQDRGTSGYNEQFF
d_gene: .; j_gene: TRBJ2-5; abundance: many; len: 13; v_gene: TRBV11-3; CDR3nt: TGTGCCAGCAGCTTAGATGAGTTGGAGACCCAGTACTTC; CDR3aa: CASSLDELETQYF
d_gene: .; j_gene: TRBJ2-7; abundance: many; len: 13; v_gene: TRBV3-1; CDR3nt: TGTGCCAGCAGCCAAGGACAGGCCTACGAGCAGTACTTC; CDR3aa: CASSQGQAYEQYF
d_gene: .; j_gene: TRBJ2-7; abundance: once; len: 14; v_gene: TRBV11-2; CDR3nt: TGTGCCAGCAGCCCCCTAGTCGGCTCCTACGAGCAGTACTTC; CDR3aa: CASSPLVGSYEQYF
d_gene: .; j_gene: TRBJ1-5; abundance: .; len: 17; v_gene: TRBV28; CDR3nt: TGTGCCAGCAGACCACCCGGGGGGGGCTATAGCAATCAGCCCCAGCATTTT; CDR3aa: CASRPPGGGYSNQPQHF
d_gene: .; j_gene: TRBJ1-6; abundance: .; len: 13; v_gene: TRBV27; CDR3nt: TGTGCCAGCTCCCGGGACAACAATTCACCCCTCCACTTT; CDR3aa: CASSRDNNSPLHF
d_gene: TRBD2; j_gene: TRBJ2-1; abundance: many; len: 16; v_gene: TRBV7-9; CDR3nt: TGTGCCAGCAGCTTAGCGGGCGGGAGGGTCAACAATGAGCAGTTCTTC; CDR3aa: CASSLAGGRVNNEQFF
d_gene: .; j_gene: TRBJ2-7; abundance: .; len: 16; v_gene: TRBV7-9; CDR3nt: TGTGCCAGCAGCTTAGCGCTGGGGCAGGAGGCCTACGAGCAGTACTTC; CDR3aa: CASSLALGQEAYEQYF
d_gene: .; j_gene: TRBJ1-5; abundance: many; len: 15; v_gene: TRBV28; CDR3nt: TGTGCCAGCGCTGGGGGGGAATATAGCAATCAGCCCCAGCATTTT; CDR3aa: CASAGGEYSNQPQHF
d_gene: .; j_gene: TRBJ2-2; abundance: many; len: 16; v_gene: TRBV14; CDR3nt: TGTGCCAGCAGCCAAGATGTCCTGGGGGGCACCGGGGAGCTGTTTTTT; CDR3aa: CASSQDVLGGTGELFF
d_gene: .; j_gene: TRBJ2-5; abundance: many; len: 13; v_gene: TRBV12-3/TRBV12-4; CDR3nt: TGTGCCAGCAGTTTGACAGGTAGTGAGACCCAGTACTTC; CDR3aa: CASSLTGSETQYF
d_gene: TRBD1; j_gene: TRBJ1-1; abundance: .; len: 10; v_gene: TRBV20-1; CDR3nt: TGCACCCCGGGACAGGTAGAAGCTTTCTTT; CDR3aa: CTPGQVEAFF
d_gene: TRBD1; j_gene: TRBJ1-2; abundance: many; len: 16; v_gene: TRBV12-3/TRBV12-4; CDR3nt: TGTGCCAGCAGTTTGAGGACAGGGGATAGGGACTATGGCTACACCTTC; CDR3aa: CASSLRTGDRDYGYTF
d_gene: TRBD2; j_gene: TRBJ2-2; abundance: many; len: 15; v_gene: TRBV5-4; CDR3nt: TGTGCCAGCAGCAGCCCGGGACTAGCGGCCGGGGAGCTGTTTTTT; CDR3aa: CASSSPGLAAGELFF